These 26 T cell receptor beta chains were all obtained from the same sample, sequenced in a study of response to subunit inactivated influenza vaccine. TCRdb redid the calling of the RT-PCR reads with MiXCR, one entry per CDR3 protein. The table shows about 520,000 distinct CDR3 sequences, with 6.5% to 8% occurring only once. Sequencing was performed on PBMCs from blood, taken around 2 years after vaccination. The origin of the receptors is a man between 50 and 75 years old who received an inactivated influenza vaccine.

This clonotype occurred many times. This sequence joins TRBV12-3 or TRBV12-4 and TRBJ1-1; D ambiguous. Trimming took off 4 bases at V and 4 bases at J, with 7 bases between the two ends. The CDR3 totals 12 residues. The CDR3 DNA reads as TGTGCCAGCAGTTCCCCAGGCACTGAAGCTTTCTTT. Its protein is CASSSPGTEAFF.

This clonotype was seen only a few times. The chain recombines TRBV10-3 with TRBJ2-1; D not certain. This CDR3 comprises 12 residues. Trimming took off 1 base at V and 5 bases at J, with 3 bases between the two ends. Looked up from germline, CDR1 is ENHRY and CDR2 is SYGVKD. CDR3 protein: CAISEYDNEQFF. CDR3 nucleotide sequence: TGTGCCATCAGTGAGTACGACAATGAGCAGTTCTTC.

This chain links TRBV7-9 with TRBJ2-3, with a possible D match to TRBD1 (5 bases). The V end was cut by 1 base, the J end by 0 bases, with 14 bases between. The CDR3 length is 17 residues. From germline, CDR1 is SEHNR and CDR2 FQNEAQ (reference sequence). Here the CDR3 DNA reads TGTGCCAGCAGCTTAGGCCAGGGAAGATCTAGCACAGATACGCAGTATTTT. As protein: CASSLGQGRSSTDTQYF.

This clonotype showed up many times. This sequence joins TRBV5-1 and TRBJ1-6; 10 nucleotides line up with TRBD1. The CDR3 length is 21 residues. Losses at the gene ends were 0 bases for V and 1 base for J; bases not matched to a gene: 13. The germline V gene has CDR1 SGHRS and CDR2 YFSETQ. The CDR3 is CASSLVPSGTGDVSYNSPLHF. The CDR3 DNA sequence: TGCGCCAGCAGCTTGGTCCCCTCCGGGACAGGGGATGTGTCCTATAATTCACCCCTCCACTTT.

CDR3 in amino acids: CSVDLAARGEKTQYF. The CDR3 coding sequence is TGCAGCGTTGACTTGGCGGCGAGGGGTGAGAAGACCCAGTACTTC. The J gene is TRBJ2-5, the V gene TRBV29-1; either TRBD1 or TRBD2 may fit D (5 bases each). This CDR3 contains 15 residues. The V gene lost 3 bases and the J gene lost 6 bases, with 20 bases spanning the gap. The germline V gene encodes CDR1 SQVTM and CDR2 ANQGSEA. Full variable domain (remainder filled in from reference TRBV29-1 and TRBJ2-5): SAVISQKPSRDICQRGTSLTIQCQVDSQVTMMFWYRQQPGQSLTLIATANQGSEATYESGFVIDKFPISRPNLTFSTLTVSNMSPEDSSIYLCSVDLAARGEKTQYFGPGTRLLVL.

The chain carries TRBV5-1 and TRBJ2-1; D is perhaps TRBD2 (6 bases). Germline V gene sequence: CDR1 SGHRS, CDR2 YFSETQ. V lost 4 bases and J 8 bases, leaving 19 bases between the germline ends. There are 15 residues in the CDR3. For the CDR3, the DNA is TGCGCCAGCAGCATAAGTATCGCGGGGTGGGATGAGCAGTTCTTC. This encodes CASSISIAGWDEQFF. Full variable domain (outside the CDR3, taken from reference TRBV5-1 and TRBJ2-1): KAGVTQTPRYLIKTRGQQVTLSCSPISGHRSVSWYQQTPGQGLQFLFEYFSETQRNKGNFPGRFSGRQFSNSRSEMNVSTLELGDSALYLCASSISIAGWDEQFFGPGTRLTVL.

This clonotype was found a few times. The rearrangement links TRBV2 to TRBJ2-7; D possibly corresponds to TRBD1 (6 bases). CDR3 length: 13 residues. Germline values: CDR1 SNHLY, CDR2 FYNNEI. Deletions cut 6 bases from V and 3 bases from J, with 12 bases between. The CDR3 DNA follows: TGTGCCAGCAGACACCGGGACAACTACGAGCAGTACTTC. Protein sequence: CASRHRDNYEQYF.

A few counts support this clonotype. V usage is TRBV7-2 and J usage is TRBJ2-7; no firm D call. Germline-derived CDR1 and CDR2 are SGHTA and FQGNSA. The CDR3 is 15 residues long. Trimming shortened V by 1 base and J by 0 bases, and 10 bases separated the two germline ends. The DNA for the CDR3 is TGTGCCAGCAGCTTAGGCCTCCGTAGCTCCTACGAGCAGTACTTC. Translated, it gives CASSLGLRSSYEQYF.

This clonotype came up a few times. V is TRBV6-5 and J is TRBJ2-7; D might be TRBD1 or TRBD2, each matching 5 bases. The CDR3 is 15 amino acids. The V and J ends lost 2 bases and 3 bases respectively, with 14 bases between them. CDR1 and CDR2 (germline): MNHEY, SVGAGI. The CDR3 DNA follows: TGTGCCAGCAGTTACCGGGACCAAGAGTTCTACGAGCAGTACTTC. Encoded protein: CASSYRDQEFYEQYF.

This clonotype was recorded a few times. This chain connects TRBV5-1 to TRBJ2-3, with 9 bases lining up with TRBD1. Unmatched junction bases numbered 3, after V lost 3 bases and J lost 10 bases. The germline gives CDR1 SGHRS, CDR2 YFSETQ. The CDR3 length is 12 residues. The CDR3 loop is CASSSGQGSQYF. CDR3 in DNA: TGCGCCAGCAGCTCCGGACAGGGGTCGCAGTATTTT.

The rearrangement links TRBV7-9 to TRBJ1-1; 7 positions agree with TRBD1. J was trimmed by 4 bases and V by 5 bases; bases with no gene match: 4. CDR3 size: 13 residues. The germline CDR1 and CDR2 sequences are SEHNR and FQNEAQ (reference sequence). CDR3 sequence: CASSTDRFTEAFF. The CDR3 DNA is TGTGCCAGCAGCACGGACAGGTTCACTGAAGCTTTCTTT.

There are many counts of this clonotype. CDR3 sequence reads: CSARGPSGFYNEQFF. The CDR3 DNA reads as TGCAGTGCTAGAGGACCGTCGGGGTTCTACAATGAGCAGTTCTTC. The rearrangement uses TRBV20-1 and TRBJ2-1; possibly TRBD2 for D (5 bases). Trimming shortened V by 1 base and J by 3 bases, and 13 bases separated the two germline ends. The CDR3 is made up of 15 amino acids. Germline assignment: CDR1 DFQATT and CDR2 SNEGSKA (reference sequence).

The chain uses TRBV4-1 and TRBJ2-6; 12 nucleotides align to TRBD2. V shed 4 bases, J shed 0 bases, and the junction held 7 bases outside the gene matches. The CDR3 covers 19 residues. In germline, CDR1 is MGHRA, CDR2 YSYEKL. The CDR3 nucleotides read TGCGCCAGCAGCCCGCGACTAGCGGGGGACCACTCTGGGGCCAACGTCCTGACTTTC. It yields the protein CASSPRLAGDHSGANVLTF.

This clonotype was found many times. The gene calls are TRBV18 and TRBJ2-5, with D possibly being TRBD2 (5 bases). Germline assignment: CDR1 KGHSH and CDR2 LQKENI. The CDR3 covers 16 residues. V was trimmed by 3 bases and J by 5 bases, leaving 19 bases between them. This chain's CDR3 is CASSPSWSAARETQYF. The CDR3 DNA reads TGTGCCAGCTCACCTTCGTGGTCAGCGGCCCGGGAGACCCAGTACTTC.

This clonotype was counted at least ten times. The chain carries TRBV20-1 and TRBJ2-1; TRBD2 agrees at 9 bases. The CDR3 is made up of 14 amino acids. The ends lost 0 bases at V and 8 bases at J; junction bases unmatched: 5. Germline V gene data show CDR1 as DFQATT and CDR2 as SNEGSKA (reference sequence). The CDR3: CSARDRLADYEQFF. The CDR3 DNA sequence: TGCAGTGCTAGAGATCGACTAGCGGATTATGAGCAGTTCTTC.

This rearrangement joins TRBV5-1 to TRBJ2-3; 11 bases are a match to TRBD2. The CDR3 runs to 16 residues. Germline values: CDR1 SGHRS, CDR2 YFSETQ. The V and J ends lost 3 bases and 3 bases, in that order; junction bases with no gene match: 6. The CDR3 protein is CASSYSGGASTDTQYF. CDR3 nucleotide sequence: TGCGCCAGCAGCTATAGCGGGGGGGCTTCAACAGATACGCAGTATTTT. Full variable domain (missing parts from reference TRBV5-1 and TRBJ2-3): KAGVTQTPRYLIKTRGQQVTLSCSPISGHRSVSWYQQTPGQGLQFLFEYFSETQRNKGNFPGRFSGRQFSNSRSEMNVSTLELGDSALYLCASSYSGGASTDTQYFGPGTRLTVL.

This clonotype was found many times. V is TRBV29-1 and J is TRBJ1-1; tentatively, D is TRBD1 (6 bases). CDR1 and CDR2 from the germline V gene are SQVTM and ANQGSEA. Deletions cut 5 bases from V and 1 base from J, with 8 bases between. The length of the CDR3 is 12 residues. Here the CDR3 DNA reads TGCAGCGTTAAACAGGGGAACACTGAAGCTTTCTTT. Protein: CSVKQGNTEAFF.

The V call is TRBV29-1, the J call TRBJ2-7, with 10 bases fitting TRBD1. This CDR3 has 15 residues. The germline gives CDR1 SQVTM, CDR2 ANQGSEA. V gave up 6 bases and J gave up 1 base; unmatched junction bases: 9. The CDR3 sequence is CSVSGGQGSSYEQYF. The CDR3, as DNA: TGCAGCGTCTCCGGGGGACAGGGGTCGTCCTACGAGCAGTACTTC.

The sample holds many counts of this clonotype. J is TRBJ2-2 and V is TRBV11-2; D not resolved. CDR3 length equals 12 residues. The V end lost 5 bases, the J end lost 2 bases, and 3 bases lay between the germline ends. Germline lookup yields CDR1 SGHAT and CDR2 FQNNGV. CDR3 coding DNA: TGTGCCAGCAGCATCAACACCGGGGAGCTGTTTTTT. This codes for CASSINTGELFF.

The rearrangement joins TRBV3-1 to TRBJ1-2; D not resolved. Per germline, CDR1 LGHDT and CDR2 YNNKEL (reference sequence). The CDR3 runs to 15 residues. V was pared by 4 bases and J by 0 bases, with 12 bases between. The CDR3 is CASSPGPSTNYGYTF. The CDR3 DNA reads TGTGCCAGCAGCCCAGGACCGAGTACTAACTATGGCTACACCTTC.

The table lists this clonotype with a few counts. The chain is built from TRBV10-3 and TRBJ1-1, with 7 bases aligning to TRBD1. Unmatched junction bases numbered 4, after V lost 6 bases and J lost 0 bases. Per the germline V gene, CDR1 is ENHRY and CDR2 is SYGVKD. This CDR3 has 14 residues. The CDR3, as DNA: TGTGCCATCAGCGGGACAGCGGTGAACACTGAAGCTTTCTTT. This translates into CAISGTAVNTEAFF.

The gene calls are TRBV20-1 and TRBJ1-5; D may be TRBD1 (5 bases). This CDR3 comprises 14 residues. V lost 4 bases, J lost 4 bases, and 14 bases lay in between. Germline V gene lookup returns CDR1 DFQATT and CDR2 SNEGSKA (reference sequence). The CDR3 here is CSATTGGGNQPQHF. The CDR3 DNA reads as TGCAGTGCTACGACCGGGGGGGGTAATCAGCCCCAGCATTTT.

This clonotype was observed at least ten times. The chain combines TRBV20-1 with TRBJ2-1, with D tentatively TRBD2 (5 bases). The germline V gene encodes CDR1 DFQATT and CDR2 SNEGSKA (reference sequence). The CDR3 is 11 amino acids. V shed 6 bases and J shed 4 bases, with 7 bases lying between them. The CDR3 loop reads CSATRYNEQFF. The CDR3 bases are TGCAGTGCCACTAGATACAATGAGCAGTTCTTC.

The V call is TRBV20-1, the J call TRBJ2-1; 9 bases agree with TRBD1. J gave up 11 bases and V 4 bases, and 9 bases lay outside the gene matches. This CDR3 has 13 residues. Germline CDR1 and CDR2: DFQATT and SNEGSKA (reference sequence). The chain's CDR3 is CSATSLDRGKQFF. The DNA for the CDR3 is TGCAGTGCTACCTCCTTGGACAGGGGAAAGCAGTTCTTC.

This clonotype appeared a few times. V gene TRBV7-6 combines with J gene TRBJ2-7; 7 bases line up with TRBD1. Germline V CDR1 and CDR2: SGHVS, FNYEAQ. The CDR3 is made up of 13 amino acids. The junction had 7 bases not matched to a gene; V was cut back by 4 bases and J by 7 bases. The CDR3 spells CASSSWTGWEQYF. The CDR3 bases are TGTGCCAGCAGCTCCTGGACAGGTTGGGAGCAGTACTTC.

This clonotype appeared a few times. The chain is built from TRBV3-1 and TRBJ2-1; D gene uncertain. Trimming took off 4 bases at V and 9 bases at J, with 13 bases between the two ends. This CDR3 comprises 13 residues. CDR1 LGHDT and CDR2 YNNKEL come from the germline V gene (reference sequence). The CDR3 loop reads CASSLGPYGEQFF. For the CDR3, the DNA is TGTGCCAGCAGCCTAGGGCCTTACGGTGAGCAGTTCTTC.